This T cell receptor beta chain was captured in a study of cytomegalovirus exposure and HLA in healthy donors. Study in general: The use of the same platform for the approximately 130 validation repertoires and the roughly 670 first-cohort repertoires was reported by a later analysis.

General study points: A classifier reportedly called cytomegalovirus status with high sensitivity and specificity.

The table lists this clone with a count of one. Its antigen is as yet unknown. The CDR3 is 15 amino acids. Germline trimming cut 3 bases from V and 4 bases from J; bases unmatched to any gene: 8. Germline lookup yields CDR1 SGHTA and CDR2 FQGTGA. Method: immunoSEQ multiplex PCR; TCRdb's copy keeps in-frame clones and lacks some. The sample holds about 330,000 clones, about nine tenths seen once. The genes are TRBV7-3 and TRBJ2-7; TRBD2 aligns across 8 bases. The source material was PBMCs. The source of this sequence is a woman aged 18-29 years in good health and CMV-seronegative. CDR3 in DNA: TGTGCCAGCAGCTTGGGCTCAGCGGGAGTATACGAGCAGTACTTC. Its translation is CASSLGSAGVYEQYF.